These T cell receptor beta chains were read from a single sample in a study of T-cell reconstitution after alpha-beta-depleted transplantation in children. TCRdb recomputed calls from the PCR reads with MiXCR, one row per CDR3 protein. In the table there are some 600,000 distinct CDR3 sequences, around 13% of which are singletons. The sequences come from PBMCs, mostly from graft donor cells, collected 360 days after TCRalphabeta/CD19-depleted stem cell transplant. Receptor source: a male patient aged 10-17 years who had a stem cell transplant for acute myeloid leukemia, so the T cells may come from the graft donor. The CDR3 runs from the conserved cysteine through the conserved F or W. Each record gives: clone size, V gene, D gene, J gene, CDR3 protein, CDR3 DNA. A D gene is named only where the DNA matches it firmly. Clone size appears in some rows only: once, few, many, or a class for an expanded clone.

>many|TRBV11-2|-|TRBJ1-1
CASSLGHRGTEAFF
TGTGCCAGCAGCTTGGGACATAGAGGAACTGAAGCTTTCTTT
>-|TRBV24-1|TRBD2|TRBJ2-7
CATSDRLAGDEQYF
TGTGCCACCAGTGATCGGCTAGCGGGAGACGAGCAGTACTTC
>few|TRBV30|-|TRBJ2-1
CAWNHGSSYNEQFF
TGTGCCTGGAATCACGGGAGCTCCTACAATGAGCAGTTCTTC
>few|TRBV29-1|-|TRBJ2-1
CSVAQVRNNEQFF
TGCAGCGTCGCCCAGGTTCGGAACAATGAGCAGTTCTTC
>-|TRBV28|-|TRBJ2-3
CASSSTLGTLAADTQYF
TGTGCCAGCAGTTCCACGCTCGGGACCCTGGCCGCAGATACGCAGTATTTT
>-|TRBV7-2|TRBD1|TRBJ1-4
CASSRNRGSEKLFF
TGTGCCAGCAGCCGAAACAGGGGTAGTGAAAAACTGTTTTTT
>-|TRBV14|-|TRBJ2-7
CASSLIEALPYEQYF
TGTGCCAGCAGCCTAATAGAAGCCTTACCCTACGAGCAGTACTTC
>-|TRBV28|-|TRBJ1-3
CASSPTWGTSGNTIYF
TGTGCCAGCAGTCCGACCTGGGGGACCTCTGGAAACACCATATATTTT
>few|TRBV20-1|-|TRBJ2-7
CSARPTYRALSYEQYF
TGCAGTGCTAGACCCACCTACCGGGCCCTCTCCTACGAGCAGTACTTC
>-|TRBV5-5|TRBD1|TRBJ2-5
CASSLVVTGVRETQYF
TGTGCCAGCAGCTTGGTTGTCACAGGGGTAAGGGAGACCCAGTACTTC
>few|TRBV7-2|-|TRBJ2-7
CASRRARGESYEQYF
TGTGCCAGCCGCCGGGCGAGGGGGGAGTCCTACGAGCAGTACTTC
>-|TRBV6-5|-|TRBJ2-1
CASSFTTGYNEQFF
TGTGCCAGCAGTTTTACCACAGGGTACAATGAGCAGTTCTTC
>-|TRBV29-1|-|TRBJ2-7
CSVVRDGDYEQYF
TGCAGCGTTGTGAGGGACGGAGACTACGAGCAGTACTTC
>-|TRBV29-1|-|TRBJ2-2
CSVGGIPTGELFF
TGCAGCGTTGGTGGGATTCCAACCGGGGAGCTGTTTTTT
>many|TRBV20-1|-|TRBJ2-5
CSVRPLETQYF
TGCAGTGTTCGCCCCTTAGAGACCCAGTACTTC
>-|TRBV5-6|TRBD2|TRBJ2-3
CASSAGGWTDTQYF
TGTGCCAGCAGCGCGGGAGGCTGGACAGATACGCAGTATTTT
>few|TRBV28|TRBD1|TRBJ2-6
CASSLGQGISGANVLTF
TGTGCCAGCAGTCTGGGACAGGGGATCTCTGGGGCCAACGTCCTGACTTTC
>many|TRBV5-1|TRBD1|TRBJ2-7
CASSFPGQGYEQYF
TGCGCCAGCAGCTTTCCGGGACAGGGTTACGAGCAGTACTTC
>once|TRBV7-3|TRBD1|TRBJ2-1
CASRTGGSVRSNEQFF
TGTGCCAGCAGGACAGGGGGCTCGGTGCGGAGCAATGAGCAGTTCTTC
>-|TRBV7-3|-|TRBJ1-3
CASSSGSGPPTGNTIYF
TGTGCCAGCAGCTCCGGTTCGGGCCCCCCAACTGGAAACACCATATATTTT
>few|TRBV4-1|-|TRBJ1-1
CASSEPLVGANTEAFF
TGCGCCAGCAGCGAGCCTTTGGTAGGGGCGAACACTGAAGCTTTCTTT
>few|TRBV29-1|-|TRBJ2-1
CSVGLAYEQFF
TGCAGCGTTGGTCTAGCCTATGAGCAGTTCTTC
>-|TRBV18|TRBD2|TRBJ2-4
CASSPPGLAGAKNIQYF
TGTGCCAGCTCACCACCGGGCCTAGCGGGAGCCAAAAACATTCAGTACTTC
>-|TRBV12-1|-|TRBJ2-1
CASSFLRGTGNEQFF
TGTGCCAGCAGCTTTCTGAGAGGGACGGGGAATGAGCAGTTCTTC
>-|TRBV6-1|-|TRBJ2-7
CASSKEGYWGLYEQYF
TGTGCCAGCAGCAAAGAGGGCTACTGGGGGCTCTACGAGCAGTACTTC
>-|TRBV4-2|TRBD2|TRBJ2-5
CASSQESQASGVSQYF
TGTGCCAGCAGCCAAGAATCCCAGGCTAGCGGGGTCTCCCAGTACTTC
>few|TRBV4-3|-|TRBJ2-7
CASSQERVGGSQSSYEQYF
TGCGCCAGCAGCCAAGAAAGAGTAGGGGGGAGCCAGAGCTCCTACGAGCAGTACTTC
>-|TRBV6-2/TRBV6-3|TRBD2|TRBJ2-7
CASTRGGRDEQYF
TGTGCCAGCACCCGAGGCGGGAGGGACGAGCAGTACTTC
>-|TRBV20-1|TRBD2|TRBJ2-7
CSASASGRSYEQYF
TGCAGTGCTAGTGCTAGCGGGAGGAGTTACGAGCAGTACTTC
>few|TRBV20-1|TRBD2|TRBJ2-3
CSAPTSGATDTQYF
TGCAGTGCACCGACTAGCGGGGCCACAGATACGCAGTATTTT
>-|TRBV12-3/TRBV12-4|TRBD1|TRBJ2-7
CASKLTGQAYEQYF
TGTGCCAGCAAACTCACCGGACAGGCCTACGAGCAGTACTTC
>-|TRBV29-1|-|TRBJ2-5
CSVVAVSRETQYF
TGCAGCGTTGTAGCGGTCTCGAGGGAGACCCAGTACTTC
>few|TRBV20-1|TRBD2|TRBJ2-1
CSASFLAGVRNEQFF
TGCAGTGCTAGCTTCCTAGCGGGAGTGCGGAATGAGCAGTTCTTC
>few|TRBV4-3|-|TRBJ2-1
CASSQVSGEPRQFF
TGCGCCAGCAGCCAAGTCTCCGGGGAGCCTAGACAGTTCTTC
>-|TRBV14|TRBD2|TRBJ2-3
CATSHFGAGGNTDTQYF
TGTGCCACCAGCCATTTTGGAGCGGGAGGCAACACAGATACGCAGTATTTT
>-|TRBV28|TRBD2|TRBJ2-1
CASSSRTSGRRFPEQFF
TGTGCCAGCAGTTCCCGGACTAGCGGGAGGAGATTCCCTGAGCAGTTCTTC
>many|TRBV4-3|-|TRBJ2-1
CASSQEELAQNNEQFF
TGCGCCAGCAGCCAAGAAGAATTGGCTCAAAACAATGAGCAGTTCTTC
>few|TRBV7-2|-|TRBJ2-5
CASRTDLATSQETQYF
TGTGCCAGCAGAACCGATCTAGCGACGTCCCAAGAGACCCAGTACTTC
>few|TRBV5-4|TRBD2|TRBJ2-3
CASSPSIRGRGTDTQYF
TGTGCCAGCAGCCCGAGCATTCGCGGGAGGGGAACAGATACGCAGTATTTT
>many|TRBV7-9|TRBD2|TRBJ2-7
CASSSPIGGLAAYEQYF
TGTGCCAGCAGCTCCCCTATTGGGGGACTAGCGGCCTACGAGCAGTACTTC
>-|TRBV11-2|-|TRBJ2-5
CASSYEGGGISYLLAQYF
TGTGCCAGCAGCTACGAAGGAGGCGGGATCTCCTATCTATTGGCCCAGTACTTC
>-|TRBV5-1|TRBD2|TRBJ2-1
CASSWTSGNGNEQFF
TGCGCCAGCAGCTGGACTAGCGGGAATGGTAATGAGCAGTTCTTC
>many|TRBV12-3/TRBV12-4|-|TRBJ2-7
CASSLGGPGEQYF
TGTGCCAGCAGCCTGGGGGGGCCCGGCGAGCAGTACTTC
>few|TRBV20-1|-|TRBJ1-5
CSARDSGAGNQPQHF
TGCAGTGCTAGAGATTCAGGGGCCGGCAATCAGCCCCAGCATTTT
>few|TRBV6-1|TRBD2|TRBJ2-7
CASSRKKRDGYEQYF
TGTGCCAGCAGTCGCAAAAAGCGGGATGGGTACGAGCAGTACTTC
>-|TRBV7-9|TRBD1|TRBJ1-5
CASQPDRGDQPQHF
TGTGCCAGCCAGCCCGACAGGGGCGATCAGCCCCAGCATTTT
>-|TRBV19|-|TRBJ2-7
CASSISGNYEQYF
TGTGCCAGTAGTATCTCGGGTAACTACGAGCAGTACTTC
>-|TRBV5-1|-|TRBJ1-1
CASSSSLQGYTEAFF
TGCGCCAGCAGCTCATCGTTACAGGGATACACTGAAGCTTTCTTT
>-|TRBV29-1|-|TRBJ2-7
CSVAGPKWGGYEQYF
TGCAGCGTTGCAGGGCCCAAATGGGGTGGTTACGAGCAGTACTTC
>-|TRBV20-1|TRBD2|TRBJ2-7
CSAAFTGGSYEQYF
TGCAGTGCAGCCTTTACGGGGGGGTCCTACGAGCAGTACTTC
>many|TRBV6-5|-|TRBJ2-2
CASSYELAGELFF
TGTGCCAGCAGTTACGAGTTGGCCGGGGAGCTGTTTTTT